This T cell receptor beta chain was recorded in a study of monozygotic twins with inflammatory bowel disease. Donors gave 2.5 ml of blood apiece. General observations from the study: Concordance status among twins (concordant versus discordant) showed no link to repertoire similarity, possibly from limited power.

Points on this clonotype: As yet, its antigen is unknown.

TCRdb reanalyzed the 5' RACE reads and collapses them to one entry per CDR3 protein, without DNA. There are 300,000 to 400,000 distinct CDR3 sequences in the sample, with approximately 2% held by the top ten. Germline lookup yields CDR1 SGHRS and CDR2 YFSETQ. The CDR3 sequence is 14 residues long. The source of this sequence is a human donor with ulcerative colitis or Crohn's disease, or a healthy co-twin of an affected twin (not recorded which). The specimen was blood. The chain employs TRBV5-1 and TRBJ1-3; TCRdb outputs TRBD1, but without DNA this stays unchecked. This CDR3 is CASRTGTGGNTIYF.